Shown below are 14 T cell receptor beta chains from a single sample sequenced in a study of T-cell reconstitution after alpha-beta-depleted transplantation in children (dated by TCRdb to the mid-2010s). According to the study, the label for this sample's treatment or condition signals: allogeneic hematopoietic cell transplantation with graft depleted of TCRalphabeta T cells and CD19 B cells. Libraries were constructed by PCR. Sequencer: Illumina HiSeq 2500. Molecular barcoding was employed in the preparation of TCR libraries, with unique molecular identifiers being used to normalize TCRbeta repertoire quantification. TCRdb itself trimmed the public reads at Q25 with fastp, ran MiXCR and retained productive beta chains. Here each entry gathers all rows of one CDR3 protein and keeps the most common genes and DNA. The sample profile shows over 45,000 distinct CDR3 sequences; 40% to 45% of them were found once. 95% to 98% of the sample comes from the top ten.

The sequences come from PBMCs, mostly from graft donor cells, collected 360 days after TCRalphabeta/CD19-depleted stem cell transplant. Receptors originate from a male patient younger than 18 who had a stem cell transplant for acute lymphoblastic leukemia, so the T cells may come from the graft donor.

This sequence joins TRBV29-1 and TRBJ1-1, with D uncertain. Between the trimmed V and J ends, which lost 3 bases and 1 base, there was a span of 6 bases. CDR1 and CDR2 (germline): SQVTM, ANQGSEA. The CDR3 sequence is 12 residues long. The CDR3 bases are TGCAGCGTTGAGAAGGGGAACACTGAAGCTTTCTTT. It is translated as CSVEKGNTEAFF. The variable domain in full, with the rest retrieved from reference TRBV29-1 and TRBJ1-1, is SAVISQKPSRDICQRGTSLTIQCQVDSQVTMMFWYRQQPGQSLTLIATANQGSEATYESGFVIDKFPISRPNLTFSTLTVSNMSPEDSSIYLCSVEKGNTEAFFGQGTRLTVV.

The V gene is TRBV29-1, the J gene TRBJ1-2, with D unclear. Germline loops: CDR1 SQVTM, CDR2 ANQGSEA. The V end lost 0 bases, the J end lost 7 bases, and 12 bases lay between the germline ends. The CDR3 is 13 amino acids. CDR3: CSVEDSQQAGYTF. CDR3 DNA sequence: TGCAGCGTTGAAGATAGCCAGCAGGCTGGCTACACCTTC.

V is TRBV3-1 and J is TRBJ2-4, with 10 positions matching TRBD2. Germline V gives CDR1 LGHDT, CDR2 YNNKEL (reference sequence). The trim removed 4 bases at V and 9 bases at J, leaving 9 bases unmatched. This CDR3 spans 15 amino acids. CDR3 coding DNA: TGTGCCAGCAGCCCCGGCCTAGCGGGAGTTGCCATTCAGTACTTC. Translating gives CASSPGLAGVAIQYF.

The chain recombines TRBV28 with TRBJ1-2; D is undetermined. Germline V gene lookup returns CDR1 MDHEN and CDR2 SYDVKM. The CDR3 sequence is 13 residues long. V lost 2 bases and J 4 bases, leaving 8 bases between the germline ends. This chain's CDR3 is CASSLGGSYGYTF. For the CDR3, the DNA is TGTGCCAGCAGTTTAGGAGGGAGCTATGGCTACACCTTC.

The chain has TRBV3-1 and TRBJ2-5, with TRBD1 matching over 8 bases. The CDR3 spans 16 residues. CDR1 and CDR2 (germline): LGHDT, YNNKEL (reference sequence). The J segment lost 8 bases and the V segment lost 1 base, leaving 12 bases of the junction unmatched. CDR3 bases: TGTGCCAGCAGCCAAGGTGTAGGACAGGGAATTACCACCCAGTACTTC. It translates to CASSQGVGQGITTQYF.

The chain uses TRBV5-1 and TRBJ2-1, with D maybe TRBD2 (5 bases). Germline loops: CDR1 SGHRS, CDR2 YFSETQ. The CDR3 runs to 16 residues. V was pared by 0 bases and J by 2 bases, with 12 bases between. As DNA, the CDR3 is TGCGCCAGCAGCTTGGCAGGAGGACTTCCCTACAATGAGCAGTTCTTC. Translated, it gives CASSLAGGLPYNEQFF.

V is TRBV10-2 and J is TRBJ2-1, with 9 bases aligning to TRBD1. This CDR3 comprises 13 residues. J was trimmed by 4 bases and V by 10 bases; bases with no gene match: 5. From germline, CDR1 is WSHSY and CDR2 SAAADI. In nucleotides, the CDR3 is TGCGCCACCTGGACAGGGGAATACAATGAGCAGTTCTTC. Translating gives CATWTGEYNEQFF.

The sample holds a few counts of this clonotype. V gene TRBV28 combines with J gene TRBJ1-1; tentatively, D is TRBD1 (6 bases). Germline values: CDR1 MDHEN, CDR2 SYDVKM. V lost 6 bases and J 0 bases, leaving 11 bases between the germline ends. The CDR3 loop spans 14 amino acids. The CDR3 coding sequence is TGTGCCAGCAGCATCCAGGGGTTGAACACTGAAGCTTTCTTT. It yields the protein CASSIQGLNTEAFF. Filled out from reference TRBV28 and TRBJ1-1, the complete variable domain reads DVKVTQSSRYLVKRTGEKVFLECVQDMDHENMFWYRQDPGLGLRLIYFSYDVKMKEKGDIPEGYSVSREKKERFSLILESASTNQTSMYLCASSIQGLNTEAFFGQGTRLTVV.

This clonotype came up a few times. This chain links TRBV29-1 with TRBJ2-5, with D hard to call. V lost 2 bases, J lost 1 base, and 8 bases lay in between. There are 13 residues in the CDR3. Germline V gene data show CDR1 as SQVTM and CDR2 as ANQGSEA. Written as DNA, the CDR3 is TGCAGCGTTGAAAGGTGGGTCCAAGAGACCCAGTACTTC. Translation: CSVERWVQETQYF.

The genes are TRBV29-1 and TRBJ2-2; perhaps TRBD1 as D (5 bases). V was shortened by 8 bases and J by 1 base, with 14 bases between the two germline ends. Germline values: CDR1 SQVTM, CDR2 ANQGSEA. CDR3 length: 14 amino acids. The CDR3 spells CSTRRGENTGELFF. CDR3 DNA: TGCAGCACCAGAAGGGGCGAGAACACCGGGGAGCTGTTTTTT.

The chain employs TRBV12-3 or TRBV12-4 and TRBJ1-5; possibly TRBD1 for D (5 bases). The CDR3 is 14 amino acids. Trimming stripped 6 bases from V and 5 bases from J, with 14 bases between. Here the CDR3 reads CASRDQGPDQPQHF. DNA of the CDR3: TGTGCCAGCAGGGATCAGGGCCCCGATCAGCCCCAGCATTTT.

This clonotype was recorded many times. J is TRBJ2-1 and V is TRBV12-3 or TRBV12-4; unclear D gene. The length of the CDR3 is 15 residues. Trimming shortened V by 7 bases and J by 2 bases, and 15 bases separated the two germline ends. The CDR3 region has the DNA TGTGCCAGCAATTATGACGGGTGGACCTACAATGAGCAGTTCTTC. It specifies CASNYDGWTYNEQFF.

This clonotype was seen more than once but under ten times. The gene calls are TRBV11-2 and TRBJ2-2, with D perhaps TRBD1 (6 bases). V was shortened by 6 bases and J by 2 bases, with 25 bases between the two germline ends. Germline loops: CDR1 SGHAT, CDR2 FQNNGV. This CDR3 comprises 19 residues. The CDR3 DNA sequence: TGTGCCAGCAGTGGCCCCCTAATAGGACAGATCTATAACACCGGGGAGCTGTTTTTT. Protein sequence: CASSGPLIGQIYNTGELFF.

The rearrangement uses TRBV3-1 and TRBJ1-1; D remains ambiguous. Per the germline V gene, CDR1 is LGHDT and CDR2 is YNNKEL (reference sequence). The CDR3 is 13 residues long. V dropped 1 base and J dropped 14 bases, with 17 bases sitting between them. In nucleotides, the CDR3 is TGTGCCAGCAGCCAAGCGGGAGGAAGAGTGGTATTCTTT. Translating it yields CASSQAGGRVVFF.